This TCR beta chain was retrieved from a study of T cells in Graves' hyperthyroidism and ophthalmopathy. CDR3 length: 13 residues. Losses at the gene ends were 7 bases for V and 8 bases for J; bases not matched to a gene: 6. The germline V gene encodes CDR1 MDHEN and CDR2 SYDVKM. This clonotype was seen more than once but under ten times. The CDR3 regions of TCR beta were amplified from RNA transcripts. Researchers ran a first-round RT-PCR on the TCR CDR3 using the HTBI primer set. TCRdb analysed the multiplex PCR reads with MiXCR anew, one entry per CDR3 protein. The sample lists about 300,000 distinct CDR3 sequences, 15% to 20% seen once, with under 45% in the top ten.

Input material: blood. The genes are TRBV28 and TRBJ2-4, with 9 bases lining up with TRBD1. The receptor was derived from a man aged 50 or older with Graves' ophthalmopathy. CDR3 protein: CASMGQGSYIQYF. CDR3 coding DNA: TGTGCCAGCATGGGACAGGGTTCGTACATTCAGTACTTC.